This T cell receptor beta chain was sequenced in a study of cytomegalovirus exposure and HLA in healthy donors. Use of 60 Vbeta and 13 Jbeta primers characterized the PCR. Sequencing used immunoSEQ multiplex PCR; TCRdb keeps in-frame clones, though not all of them. The sample carries 150,000 to 200,000 clones, about four fifths recorded once. The CDR3 contains 15 residues. V dropped 3 bases and J dropped 4 bases, with 15 bases sitting between them. CDR1 is SGHAT, CDR2 FQNNGV, per germline. The genes are TRBV11-2 and TRBJ1-1; possibly TRBD1 for D (5 bases). The origin of this receptor is a woman aged 25 to 39 in good health and CMV-seronegative. Sequencing was done on a sample of PBMCs. This CDR3 reads CASSLWGPQGTEAFF. For the CDR3, the DNA is TGTGCCAGCAGCTTGTGGGGCCCTCAGGGCACTGAAGCTTTCTTT.